The 12 T cell receptor beta chains given below trace back to one sample, sequenced in a study of control samples from healthy donors and cancer patients. The protocol was immunoSEQ multiplex PCR, while the TCRdb copy is restricted to in-frame clones and leaves out a portion. This table has some 80,000 clones, 85% to 95% appearing once. The sequencing input was blood. These receptor sequences come from a woman aged 60 to 75 in good health.

The V gene is TRBV30, the J gene TRBJ2-2, with no clear D. Trimming took off 8 bases at V and 6 bases at J, with 16 bases between the two ends. The CDR3 contains 13 residues. Germline V CDR1 and CDR2: GTSNPN, SVGIG (reference sequence). DNA of the CDR3: TGTGCCACCAACCGACGGGTGTCCGGGGAGCTGTTTTTT. Protein: CATNRRVSGELFF. Full variable domain (rest looked up from reference TRBV30 and TRBJ2-2): SQTIHQWPATLVQPVGSPLSLECTVEGTSNPNLYWYRQAAGRGLQLLFYSVGIGQISSEVPQNLSASRPQDRQFILSSKKLLLSDSGFYLCATNRRVSGELFFGEGSRLTVL.

The rearrangement uses TRBV2 and TRBJ2-7; 8 bases align to TRBD1. This CDR3 is 14 amino acids long. V trimming: 4 bases; J trimming: 2 bases; junction bases outside the gene matches: 4. CDR1 SNHLY and CDR2 FYNNEI come from the germline V gene. In DNA, the CDR3 is TGTGCCAGCAGTGGTGGACAGGGCCCCTACGAGCAGTACTTC. Its protein is CASSGGQGPYEQYF.

The CDR3 bases are TGTGCCAGCAGGTGGGGAGGCGGGGGATCCTACAATGAGCAGTTCTTC. This sequence encodes CASRWGGGGSYNEQFF. The rearrangement joins TRBV7-9 to TRBJ2-1; the match to TRBD2 covers 7 bases. Germline CDR1 is SEHNR and CDR2 is FQNEAQ (reference sequence). Trimming removed 6 bases from V and 1 base from J; junction bases left unmatched: 9. The CDR3 is 16 amino acids.

The rearrangement uses TRBV10-2 and TRBJ2-7; 8 positions agree with TRBD1. Germline V gives CDR1 WSHSY, CDR2 SAAADI. Losses at the gene ends were 6 bases for V and 2 bases for J; bases not matched to a gene: 6. This CDR3 has 14 amino acids. The CDR3 here is CASSAGGGPYEQYF. The CDR3 DNA sequence: TGCGCCAGCAGCGCAGGGGGCGGTCCCTACGAGCAGTACTTC.

This clone was observed a single time. The genes are TRBV5-6 and TRBJ2-2; D gene ambiguous. V was cut by 0 bases and J by 5 bases, with 17 bases left in between. The CDR3 is 17 amino acids. Germline CDR1 reads SGHDT; CDR2 reads YYEEEE. CDR3 amino acids: CASSLVVAATPTGELFF. CDR3 coding DNA: TGTGCCAGCAGCTTGGTCGTTGCCGCGACACCGACCGGGGAGCTGTTTTTT.

The V and J genes are TRBV18 and TRBJ1-5; a possible D gene is TRBD1 (5 bases). The ends were cut back, 0 bases at V and 2 bases at J, with 14 bases in the middle. In germline, CDR1 is KGHSH, CDR2 LQKENI. The CDR3 sequence is 17 residues long. CDR3 nucleotide sequence: TGTGCCAGCTCACCACCGGGAGTAATGGGGGGCAATCAGCCCCAGCATTTT. The encoded protein is CASSPPGVMGGNQPQHF.

The V and J genes are TRBV28 and TRBJ1-2; 9 bases are a match to TRBD1. CDR3 length: 15 amino acids. V gave up 6 bases and J gave up 3 bases; unmatched junction bases: 8. CDR1 MDHEN and CDR2 SYDVKM come from the germline V gene. CDR3: CASRGGTGTYYGYTF. CDR3 coding DNA: TGTGCCAGCAGGGGGGGGACAGGGACCTACTATGGCTACACCTTC.

V gene TRBV12-3 or TRBV12-4 combines with J gene TRBJ1-1, with no clear D. The V end was cut by 6 bases, the J end by 1 base, with 9 bases between. This CDR3 comprises 13 residues. CDR3 bases: TGTGCCAGCAGCGCACGTCCGAACACTGAAGCTTTCTTT. The encoded protein is CASSARPNTEAFF.

The V gene is TRBV20-1, the J gene TRBJ1-6; unclear D gene. V lost 3 bases and J 12 bases, leaving 12 bases between the germline ends. CDR3 length equals 12 residues. Germline CDR1 is DFQATT and CDR2 is SNEGSKA (reference sequence). CDR3 nucleotides: TGCAGTGCTAGTGAGCGGAGGGAACCCCTCCACTTT. This gives the protein CSASERREPLHF.

This clone was recorded only once. The rearrangement links TRBV19 to TRBJ1-1; D call uncertain. The V gene's germline CDR1 is LNHDA and CDR2 SQIVND (reference sequence). V was clipped by 2 bases and J by 4 bases, with 8 bases between them. The CDR3 extends over 13 amino acids. The CDR3 loop reads CASSITVGTEAFF. The DNA of the CDR3 is TGTGCCAGTAGTATAACAGTAGGCACTGAAGCTTTCTTT.

This chain joins TRBV18 and TRBJ1-2; perhaps TRBD1 as D (6 bases). This CDR3 has 14 amino acids. CDR1 is KGHSH and CDR2 is LQKENI in the germline V gene. V lost 2 bases, J lost 7 bases, and 14 bases lay in between. The CDR3 DNA reads TGTGCCAGCTCACCAGGGGGCTCGACGGCTGGCTACACCTTC. It is translated as CASSPGGSTAGYTF.

This chain connects TRBV4-1 to TRBJ2-7; D is unresolved. V was clipped by 5 bases and J by 9 bases, with 23 bases between them. Germline CDR1 reads MGHRA; CDR2 reads YSYEKL. CDR3 length: 15 amino acids. The CDR3 loop is CASSSPADTKLLQYF. The CDR3 region has the DNA TGCGCCAGCAGCTCACCGGCCGACACTAAACTTTTGCAGTACTTC.